Listed below are T cell receptor beta chains from one sample, sequenced in a study of T cell repertoires in cytomegalovirus infection. TCRdb analysed the reads with MiXCR anew, one entry per CDR3 protein. The data show about 25,000 distinct CDR3 sequences, 20% to 25% seen once. These receptors have no identified antigens. The sequencing used CD8+ T cells from cultured PBMCs, collected from culture after CMV antigen stimulation. These TCRs come from a human donor in good health (CMV status not recorded). Some clones in this sample may be carry-over from other donors' samples. CDR3s include the opening cysteine and the closing phenylalanine or tryptophan. A D gene is named only where the DNA matches it firmly. Size is stated for part of the rows, as once, few or many counts, or as a class when the clone is expanded.

>TRBJ2-7|NA|TRBD1|TRBV7-9
CASSHRQGWEQYF
TGTGCCAGCAGCCATCGACAGGGTTGGGAGCAGTACTTC
>TRBJ1-1|many|TRBD1|TRBV7-9
CASSPTWDRGSNTEAFF
TGTGCCAGCAGCCCCACGTGGGACAGGGGGTCGAACACTGAAGCTTTCTTT
>TRBJ2-3|NA|TRBD1|TRBV6-5
CASSLDRGRPDTQYF
TGTGCCAGCAGCTTAGACAGGGGGAGACCAGATACGCAGTATTTT
>TRBJ2-7|NA|TRBD1|TRBV2
CASSAGQGVYEQYF
TGTGCCAGCAGTGCGGGACAGGGGGTCTACGAGCAGTACTTC
>TRBJ2-5|NA|NA|TRBV11-2
CASSFRGLRETQYF
TGTGCCAGCAGCTTTCGCGGGCTCAGGGAGACCCAGTACTTC
>TRBJ1-1|NA|TRBD1|TRBV6-1
CASIGQVGMNTEAFF
TGTGCCAGCATCGGACAGGTTGGGATGAACACTGAAGCTTTCTTT
>TRBJ1-1|few|NA|TRBV7-2
CASSMGRGYTEAFF
TGTGCCAGCAGCATGGGGCGGGGTTACACTGAAGCTTTCTTT
>TRBJ2-5|many|TRBD1|TRBV7-2
CASSPGQGVSWTQYF
TGTGCCAGCAGCCCGGGACAGGGGGTCTCCTGGACCCAGTACTTC
>TRBJ1-4|NA|TRBD1|TRBV7-6
CASSLEGTENEKLFF
TGTGCCAGCAGCTTGGAAGGGACAGAGAATGAAAAACTGTTTTTT
>TRBJ2-7|many|TRBD2|TRBV7-3
CASSPSGGGTGEQYF
TGTGCCAGCAGTCCTAGCGGGGGGGGAACGGGCGAGCAGTACTTC
>TRBJ2-2|NA|NA|TRBV12-3/TRBV12-4
CASSLAALNTGELFF
TGTGCCAGCAGTTTAGCGGCCTTGAACACCGGGGAGCTGTTTTTT
>TRBJ2-3|few|TRBD2|TRBV5-1
CASSLAGARDTQYF
TGCGCCAGCAGCTTAGCGGGGGCAAGAGATACGCAGTATTTT
>TRBJ2-1|NA|TRBD1|TRBV4-1
CASSPRSTGGSYNEQFF
TGCGCCAGCAGCCCTCGCTCGACAGGGGGCTCCTACAATGAGCAGTTCTTC
>TRBJ2-7|many|NA|TRBV4-1
CASSQWRGGYEQYF
TGCGCCAGCAGCCAATGGAGGGGCGGCTACGAGCAGTACTTC
>TRBJ2-7|once|NA|TRBV2
CASSPPGGGIYEQYF
TGTGCCAGCAGCCCCCCAGGGGGGGGAATCTACGAGCAGTACTTC
>TRBJ2-5|few|TRBD2|TRBV10-3
CAISDPEILAGNQETQYF
TGTGCCATCAGTGACCCCGAGATTCTAGCGGGGAACCAAGAGACCCAGTACTTC
>TRBJ2-7|NA|NA|TRBV5-1
CASSKEGTGLSYEQYF
TGCGCCAGCAGCAAGGAGGGGACGGGGCTTTCCTACGAGCAGTACTTC
>TRBJ2-3|many|TRBD2|TRBV7-2
CASSRQLPGTSGTDTQYF
TGTGCCAGCAGCCGCCAACTCCCCGGGACTAGCGGCACAGATACGCAGTATTTT
>TRBJ1-2|few|NA|TRBV6-1
CASRTPGGGYGYTF
TGTGCCAGCAGGACCCCGGGAGGCGGCTATGGCTACACCTTC
>TRBJ1-5|few|TRBD1|TRBV20-1
CSARPPPPIRDRGRGKPQHF
TGCAGTGCTAGACCCCCCCCCCCCATCCGGGACAGGGGGCGGGGGAAGCCCCAGCATTTT
>TRBJ1-4|NA|NA|TRBV4-3
CASSQDRALNEKLFF
TGCGCCAGCAGCCAAGATCGGGCCCTTAATGAAAAACTGTTTTTT
>TRBJ2-1|NA|NA|TRBV7-9
CASSFLPGGNEQFF
TGTGCCAGCAGCTTTCTCCCCGGTGGCAATGAGCAGTTCTTC
>TRBJ1-3|many|NA|TRBV7-9
CASSPQRSGNTIYF
TGTGCCAGCAGCCCTCAGCGCTCTGGAAACACCATATATTTT
>TRBJ2-7|few|NA|TRBV5-1
CASSLDLAYEQYF
TGCGCCAGCAGCTTGGATCTGGCCTACGAGCAGTACTTC
>TRBJ2-2|NA|TRBD2|TRBV2
CASSELGLADTGELFF
TGTGCCAGCAGTGAACTCGGGCTAGCGGACACCGGGGAGCTGTTTTTT
>TRBJ2-3|NA|TRBD2|TRBV7-9
CASSLPLKGGASTDTQYF
TGTGCCAGCAGCTTACCCCTTAAGGGAGGGGCCAGCACAGATACGCAGTATTTT
>TRBJ2-2|few|NA|TRBV10-3
CAISESGPTGELFF
TGTGCCATCAGTGAGAGTGGGCCCACCGGGGAGCTGTTTTTT
>TRBJ1-5|many|NA|TRBV6-6
CASSYRDSNQPQHF
TGTGCCAGCAGTTATCGGGATAGCAATCAGCCCCAGCATTTT
>TRBJ1-1|few|NA|TRBV7-6
CASSPRGNTEAFF
TGTGCCAGCAGCCCCCGGGGGAACACTGAAGCTTTCTTT
>TRBJ2-1|few|NA|TRBV7-9
CASSSGGAEGTSYNEQFF
TGTGCCAGCAGCTCAGGGGGGGCTGAGGGGACCTCCTACAATGAGCAGTTCTTC
>TRBJ1-1|NA|TRBD1|TRBV20-1
CSANPAGGVSTEAFF
TGCAGTGCTAACCCCGCAGGGGGCGTAAGCACTGAAGCTTTCTTT
>TRBJ1-5|NA|NA|TRBV7-6
CASSLGEGGERPQHF
TGTGCCAGCAGCTTAGGAGAAGGGGGGGAGAGGCCCCAGCATTTT
>TRBJ2-5|many|TRBD2|TRBV27
CASRRLAGGTQETQYF
TGTGCCAGCAGGAGACTAGCGGGGGGGACGCAAGAGACCCAGTACTTC
>TRBJ2-7|NA|TRBD1|TRBV10-3
CAISESEQGALDEQYF
TGTGCCATCAGTGAGTCGGAACAGGGGGCGTTGGACGAGCAGTACTTC
>TRBJ2-3|NA|NA|TRBV5-3
CASSLGQDWYF
TGTGCCAGCAGCTTGGGGCAGGACTGGTATTTT
>TRBJ2-7|NA|NA|TRBV7-9
CASSLGGASYEQYF
TGTGCCAGCAGCTTAGGGGGCGCGAGCTACGAGCAGTACTTC
>TRBJ1-2|few|NA|TRBV4-3
CASSQERGWDGYTF
TGCGCCAGCAGCCAAGAGCGGGGATGGGATGGCTACACCTTC
>TRBJ2-7|many|TRBD1|TRBV7-2
CASSQDRDYEQYF
TGTGCCAGCAGCCAGGACAGGGACTACGAGCAGTACTTC
>TRBJ2-1|many|NA|TRBV7-2
CASSLDGTPTYNEQFF
TGTGCCAGCAGCTTAGATGGGACCCCGACTTACAATGAGCAGTTCTTC
>TRBJ2-1|NA|TRBD2|TRBV7-6
CASSLGAGRGDNEQFF
TGTGCCAGCAGCTTAGGGGCAGGGAGGGGAGACAATGAGCAGTTCTTC
>TRBJ2-7|many|NA|TRBV7-8
CASSRGSSYEQYF
TGTGCCAGCAGTCGGGGGAGCTCCTACGAGCAGTACTTC
>TRBJ1-1|medium-sized|NA|TRBV7-8
CASSLERGVPEAFF
TGTGCCAGCAGCTTAGAAAGGGGGGTCCCTGAAGCTTTCTTT
>TRBJ1-2|many|NA|TRBV12-3/TRBV12-4
CASSIGGYGYTF
TGTGCCAGCTCTATCGGGGGGTATGGCTACACCTTC
>TRBJ2-1|many|TRBD1|TRBV7-9
CASRRSGTGGYNEQFF
TGTGCCAGTAGACGTTCCGGGACAGGGGGCTACAATGAGCAGTTCTTC
>TRBJ2-2|few|NA|TRBV12-3/TRBV12-4
CASTSRGLPGELFF
TGTGCCAGCACCTCTCGGGGACTCCCCGGGGAGCTGTTTTTT
>TRBJ2-5|NA|TRBD1|TRBV15
CATSRERGRPETQYF
TGTGCCACCAGCAGAGAGAGGGGGCGGCCAGAGACCCAGTACTTC
>TRBJ2-6|many|NA|TRBV4-2
CASSQGSENSGANVLTF
TGTGCCAGCAGCCAAGGGTCTGAAAACTCTGGGGCCAACGTCCTGACTTTC